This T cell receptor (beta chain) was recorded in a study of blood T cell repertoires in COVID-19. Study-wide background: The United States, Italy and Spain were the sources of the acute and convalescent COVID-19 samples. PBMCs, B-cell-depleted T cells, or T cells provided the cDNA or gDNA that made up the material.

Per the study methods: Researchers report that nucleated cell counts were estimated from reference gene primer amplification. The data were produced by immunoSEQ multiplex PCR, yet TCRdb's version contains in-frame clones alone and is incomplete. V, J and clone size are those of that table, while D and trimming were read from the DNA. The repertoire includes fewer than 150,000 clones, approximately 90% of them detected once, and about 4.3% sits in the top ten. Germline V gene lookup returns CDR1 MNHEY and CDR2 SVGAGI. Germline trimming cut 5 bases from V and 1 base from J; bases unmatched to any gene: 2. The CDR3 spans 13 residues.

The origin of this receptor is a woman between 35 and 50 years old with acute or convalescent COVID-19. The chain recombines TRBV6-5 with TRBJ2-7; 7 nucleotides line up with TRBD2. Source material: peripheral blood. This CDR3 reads CASSRGGSYEQYF. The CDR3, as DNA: TGTGCCAGCAGTCGGGGAGGGTCCTACGAGCAGTACTTC.